A selection of T cell receptor beta chains follows, all from one sample in a study of blood T cell repertoires in COVID-19. Profiling relied on immunoSEQ multiplex PCR, and the TCRdb table lists in-frame clones only, not all of them. This table has fewer than 250,000 clones, approximately 91% appearing once. The sample comprised peripheral blood. The receptors come from a man aged 30 to 45 with COVID-19, enrolled during active disease. CDR3s include the opening cysteine and the closing phenylalanine or tryptophan. Each record gives: J gene, CDR3 length, D gene, clone size, V gene, CDR3 DNA, CDR3 protein. D genes are given only for firm matches. Some rows have no size entry. The others give once, few or many, or a class for an expanded clone.

>TRBJ1-3|13|.|.|TRBV5-6
TGTGCCAGCAGCTTGGCCGCTGGAAACACCATATATTTT
CASSLAAGNTIYF
>TRBJ1-2|13|.|.|TRBV6-2/TRBV6-3
TGTGCCAGCAGTTACCGAGGCGTCCGGGGCTACACCTTC
CASSYRGVRGYTF
>TRBJ2-2|16|TRBD2|once|TRBV5-1
TGCGCCAGCAGCTGGTTCGGCGGGGGGCCAACCGGGGAGCTGTTTTTT
CASSWFGGGPTGELFF
>TRBJ2-1|15|.|.|TRBV7-2
TGTGCCAGCAGCTTAAGTGCGGGATCCTACAATGAGCAGTTCTTC
CASSLSAGSYNEQFF
>TRBJ1-6|12|.|.|TRBV11-2
TGTGCCAGCAGCTTAGGAGGTTCACCCCTCCACTTT
CASSLGGSPLHF
>TRBJ1-2|19|TRBD1|.|TRBV9
TGTGCCAGCAGCTCGGCCAGGACAGGGGGTAATATCGAATACTATGGCTACACCTTC
CASSSARTGGNIEYYGYTF
>TRBJ2-5|14|TRBD2|.|TRBV5-1
TGCGCCAGCAGCGGCGGGGGGACCCAAGAGACCCAGTACTTC
CASSGGGTQETQYF
>TRBJ2-2|13|TRBD1|.|TRBV12-3/TRBV12-4
TGTGCCAGCAGTTGGACAGGGGCCGGGGAGCTGTTTTTT
CASSWTGAGELFF
>TRBJ1-2|14|.|.|TRBV5-6
TGTGCCAGCAGCGACGAGGGGGTTAACTATGGCTACACCTTC
CASSDEGVNYGYTF
>TRBJ1-2|15|.|.|TRBV7-9
TGTGCCAGCAGCTTAAAGGGGAATATAGACTATGGCTACACCTTC
CASSLKGNIDYGYTF
>TRBJ1-2|16|TRBD1|.|TRBV6-6
TGTGCCAGCAGTCCCGGACAGGGGGCGCGGAACTATGGCTACACCTTC
CASSPGQGARNYGYTF
>TRBJ2-7|13|TRBD1|.|TRBV7-7
TGTGCCAGCAGCCGGGACAGGGGTCACGAGCAGTACTTC
CASSRDRGHEQYF
>TRBJ2-4|19|TRBD1|.|TRBV29-1
TGCAGCGTTGCCCCATGGGACAGGGGACGAGTACTAGCCAAAAACATTCAGTACTTC
CSVAPWDRGRVLAKNIQYF
>TRBJ1-5|19|.|.|TRBV27
TGTGCCAGCAGTCTCCGCGTGGGGGGGACGAGAGGGAGAAATCAGCCCCAGCATTTT
CASSLRVGGTRGRNQPQHF
>TRBJ1-3|14|TRBD1|.|TRBV30
TGTGCCTGGAGTGCAGGGGGGCTTGGAAACACCATATATTTT
CAWSAGGLGNTIYF
>TRBJ1-1|15|TRBD1|.|TRBV2
TGTGCCAGCAGCAGACAGGGCGTTTCGGGCACTGAAGCTTTCTTT
CASSRQGVSGTEAFF
>TRBJ2-7|15|.|.|TRBV5-1
TGCGCCAGCAGCAGTGCCACGGGGACTCCCTACGAGCAGTACTTC
CASSSATGTPYEQYF
>TRBJ1-5|15|TRBD1|.|TRBV19
TGTGCCAGTAGTATGGGACAGGGGAGGAATCAGCCCCAGCATTTT
CASSMGQGRNQPQHF
>TRBJ2-1|17|TRBD1|.|TRBV19
TGTGCCAGTAGCACAGAATCACAGGGGTTGTACTACAATGAGCAGTTCTTC
CASSTESQGLYYNEQFF
>TRBJ2-7|10|TRBD1|.|TRBV6-5
TGTGCCCGATGGACAGGCGAGCAGTACTTC
CARWTGEQYF
>TRBJ1-6|15|TRBD1|.|TRBV6-5
TGTGCCAGCAGACCTGGACAGGCCCGCAATTCACCCCTCCACTTT
CASRPGQARNSPLHF
>TRBJ2-3|19|.|.|TRBV11-2
TGTGCCAGCAGCTTATGGGGGGGGGCGAGCTCTTCTAGCACAGATACGCAGTATTTT
CASSLWGGASSSSTDTQYF
>TRBJ1-2|13|.|.|TRBV6-5
TGTGCCAGCGAGACATCGCCAGTTTATGGCTACACCTTC
CASETSPVYGYTF
>TRBJ1-1|14|.|.|TRBV19
TGTGCCAGTAACCGCGGGGGTCGCGACACTGAAGCTTTCTTT
CASNRGGRDTEAFF
>TRBJ2-2|13|.|.|TRBV3-1/TRBV3-2
TGTGCCAGCAGCAGTTTAAGGAGAGGGGAGCTGTTTTTT
CASSSLRRGELFF
>TRBJ1-1|13|.|.|TRBV19
TGTGCCAGTAGTTCCACAGGGAACACTGAAGCTTTCTTT
CASSSTGNTEAFF
>TRBJ1-6|15|.|once|TRBV2
TGTGCCAGCTGCGGGGGGCCGGGAAGGGATTCACCCCTCCACTTT
CASCGGPGRDSPLHF
>TRBJ1-5|17|TRBD1|.|TRBV9
TGTGCCAGCAGTGTCGACGGAACAGGGGGCCCCAATCAGCCCCAGCATTTT
CASSVDGTGGPNQPQHF
>TRBJ1-2|15|TRBD1|once|TRBV6-1
TGTGCCAGCAGACGGACAGGGGGAGATGGCTATGGCTACACCTTC
CASRRTGGDGYGYTF
>TRBJ2-1|18|TRBD2|.|TRBV6-2/TRBV6-3
TGTGCCAGCAGTTACGATACTCGACGGGGGGGCTCCTACAATGAGCAGTTCTTC
CASSYDTRRGGSYNEQFF
>TRBJ2-7|14|.|.|TRBV6-5
TGTGCCAGCAGTTATAAGGTGCGGGACTACGAGCAGTACTTC
CASSYKVRDYEQYF
>TRBJ2-1|14|.|.|TRBV14
TGTGCCAGCAGCCAGGCGACAGGTTACAATGAGCAGTTCTTC
CASSQATGYNEQFF
>TRBJ1-2|15|TRBD1|.|TRBV4-1
TGCGCCAGCAGCCAACCGGACAGGGGTAACTATGGCTACACCTTC
CASSQPDRGNYGYTF
>TRBJ2-5|16|TRBD2|.|TRBV4-2
TGTGCCAGCAGCCAAGACCGAGCGGGGAGACAAGAGACCCAGTACTTC
CASSQDRAGRQETQYF
>TRBJ2-3|14|.|.|TRBV30
TGTGCCTGGAAGGTCCAGGGGTCGGTAGATACGCAGTATTTT
CAWKVQGSVDTQYF
>TRBJ1-2|14|.|.|TRBV11-2
TGTGCCAGCAGCTTAGGTACAGGGCGCTATGGCTACACCTTC
CASSLGTGRYGYTF
>TRBJ2-7|14|.|.|TRBV5-4
TGTGCCAGCAGCTGGGGGGACGGAACCTACGAGCAGTACTTC
CASSWGDGTYEQYF
>TRBJ1-1|18|TRBD1|.|TRBV18
TGTGCCAGCTCGCCTCCGGCGACAGGGGGCGCCATGGACACTGAAGCTTTCTTT
CASSPPATGGAMDTEAFF
>TRBJ2-7|15|TRBD1|.|TRBV14
TGTGCCAGCAGCCAAGAAGGGGGCCCCTCCTACGAGCAGTACTTC
CASSQEGGPSYEQYF
>TRBJ1-5|13|.|.|TRBV6-5
TGTGCCAGCAGACCTAGCGGCAATCAGCCCCAGCATTTT
CASRPSGNQPQHF
>TRBJ2-4|15|.|once|TRBV6-5
TGTGCCAGCAGCCATCGCGGGACCCCCCCCGGCATTCAGTACTTC
CASSHRGTPPGIQYF
>TRBJ2-7|15|TRBD2|.|TRBV27
TGTGCCAGCAGCACCTCCTCCGGGACTAATGGGGAGCAGTACTTC
CASSTSSGTNGEQYF
>TRBJ2-1|19|.|.|TRBV4-2
TGTGCCAGCAGCCATCGTAAAAGTCGGTCGCAAAGCTCCTACAATGAGCAGTTCTTC
CASSHRKSRSQSSYNEQFF
>TRBJ2-1|13|.|.|TRBV11-1
TGTGCCAGCAGAACCGGGACATTCAATGAGCAGTTCTTC
CASRTGTFNEQFF
>TRBJ1-4|16|TRBD1|.|TRBV28
TGTGCCAGCAGCTACCCCGCGGGACAGATAAATGAAAAACTGTTTTTT
CASSYPAGQINEKLFF
>TRBJ1-3|15|.|.|TRBV19
TGTGCCAGTAGTATCAGGCCCTCCTCTGGAAACACCATATATTTT
CASSIRPSSGNTIYF
>TRBJ2-1|16|.|.|TRBV2
TGTGCCAGCAGTGGTCCGGGTTTCAGCTCCTACAATGAGCAGTTCTTC
CASSGPGFSSYNEQFF
>TRBJ1-4|15|TRBD1|.|TRBV7-9
TGTGCCAGCAGCACAAGGACAGGGGTTAATGAAAAACTGTTTTTT
CASSTRTGVNEKLFF
>TRBJ1-1|14|.|.|TRBV5-1
TGCGCCAGCAGGGCGACACTGTCGAGCACTGAAGCTTTCTTT
CASRATLSSTEAFF
>TRBJ2-3|15|.|.|TRBV7-9
TGTGCCAGCAGCTTGGGGGGGCCGAGCACAGATACGCAGTATTTT
CASSLGGPSTDTQYF
>TRBJ2-2|14|TRBD1|.|TRBV7-3
TGTGCCAGCAGCTTAGGGACAGAAACCGGGGAGCTGTTTTTT
CASSLGTETGELFF